These 19 T cell receptor beta chains were all obtained from the same sample, sequenced in a study of shared clonotypes between healthy human individuals. Generated by immunoSEQ multiplex PCR, the TCRdb table keeps only in-frame clones and is missing some. The repertoire holds millions of clones, with 85% to 95% as singletons. Sequencing was performed on naive CD4+ T cells sorted from blood. Subset indicated: CD45RA+ positively selected. These receptors all stem from a man younger than 35 in good health.

A remark on this clone: Other DNA sequences of this sample code for an identical CDR3. V usage is TRBV19 and J usage is TRBJ1-6; 7 bases are a match to TRBD1. CDR1 is LNHDA, CDR2 SQIVND, per germline (reference sequence). With 6 bases clipped from V and 7 bases from J, the junction kept 6 bases outside the gene matches. The CDR3 is made up of 14 amino acids. CDR3: CASREQGLNSPLHF. In DNA, the CDR3 is TGTGCCAGTAGGGAACAGGGGTTAAATTCACCCCTCCACTTT.

The chain recombines TRBV28 with TRBJ1-4, with TRBD1 as a possible D gene (6 bases). The germline V and J ends were trimmed by 3 bases and 7 bases, with 15 bases remaining between them. There are 15 residues in the CDR3. Germline loops: CDR1 MDHEN, CDR2 SYDVKM. CDR3 residues: CASSLEGGKGEKLFF. For the CDR3, the DNA is TGTGCCAGCAGTTTGGAGGGGGGGAAGGGTGAAAAACTGTTTTTT.

The chain recombines TRBV19 with TRBJ1-2; tentative D call: TRBD1 (5 bases). Per the germline V gene, CDR1 is LNHDA and CDR2 is SQIVND (reference sequence). This CDR3 spans 14 amino acids. V was trimmed by 4 bases and J by 4 bases, leaving 13 bases between them. The CDR3 sequence: CASSRGELSYGYTF. For the CDR3, the DNA is TGTGCCAGTAGTAGGGGGGAACTAAGCTATGGCTACACCTTC. Together with reference TRBV19 and TRBJ1-2, the CDR3 gives the full variable domain: DGGITQSPKYLFRKEGQNVTLSCEQNLNHDAMYWYRQDPGQGLRLIYYSQIVNDFQKGDIAEGYSVSREKKESFPLTVTSAQKNPTAFYLCASSRGELSYGYTFGSGTRLTVV.

The rearrangement joins TRBV4-1 to TRBJ2-5, with 10 bases matching TRBD1. The V gene's germline CDR1 is MGHRA and CDR2 YSYEKL. The CDR3 extends over 15 amino acids. V was pared by 3 bases and J by 3 bases, with 4 bases of the junction left unmatched. This chain's CDR3 is CASSHTGTGEETQYF. The CDR3 DNA reads TGCGCCAGCAGCCACACCGGGACAGGGGAAGAGACCCAGTACTTC.

This chain uses TRBV7-2 with TRBJ2-7; D gene ambiguous. V gave up 6 bases and J gave up 0 bases, with 9 bases separating them. The CDR3 contains 13 residues. In germline, CDR1 is SGHTA, CDR2 FQGNSA. The CDR3: CASRFLGSYEQYF. The CDR3 nucleotides read TGTGCCAGCAGATTTTTAGGCTCCTACGAGCAGTACTTC.

This rearrangement joins TRBV5-1 to TRBJ1-1, with no clear D. The CDR3 runs 17 residues. Trimming left V 0 bases short and J 0 bases short, with 15 bases between. CDR1 and CDR2 from the germline V gene are SGHRS and YFSETQ. The CDR3: CASSLAFAAFMNTEAFF. The CDR3 DNA follows: TGCGCCAGCAGCTTGGCCTTTGCAGCCTTCATGAACACTGAAGCTTTCTTT. Using reference TRBV5-1 and TRBJ1-1 for the parts outside the CDR3, the full variable domain is KAGVTQTPRYLIKTRGQQVTLSCSPISGHRSVSWYQQTPGQGLQFLFEYFSETQRNKGNFPGRFSGRQFSNSRSEMNVSTLELGDSALYLCASSLAFAAFMNTEAFFGQGTRLTVV.

The chain uses TRBV7-2 and TRBJ1-2, with 10 bases aligning to TRBD1. With 5 bases clipped from V and 4 bases from J, the junction kept 4 bases outside the gene matches. Germline-derived CDR1 and CDR2 are SGHTA and FQGNSA. The CDR3 consists of 14 residues. The CDR3 region is CASSRDRGIYGYTF. The CDR3, as DNA: TGTGCCAGCAGCCGGGACAGGGGAATCTATGGCTACACCTTC.

V usage is TRBV6-6 and J usage is TRBJ1-1; 11 positions agree with TRBD1. The length of the CDR3 is 14 residues. Trimming at V came to 5 bases and at J to 6 bases, leaving 5 bases not matched to a gene. The germline CDR1 and CDR2 sequences are MNHNY and SVGAGI (reference sequence). CDR3 nucleotide sequence: TGTGCCAGCAGTAGAGGACAGGGGGCAGCTGAAGCTTTCTTT. Protein sequence: CASSRGQGAAEAFF.

V is TRBV6-1 and J is TRBJ2-7, with TRBD2 matching over 10 bases. V was pared by 5 bases and J by 6 bases, with 7 bases of the junction left unmatched. Germline CDR1 MNHNS, CDR2 SASEGT. The CDR3 has 14 amino acids. The CDR3 protein is CASSPGTSVGEQYF. The CDR3 DNA sequence: TGTGCCAGCAGTCCTGGGACTAGCGTAGGCGAGCAGTACTTC.

This rearrangement joins TRBV28 to TRBJ2-3; 7 positions agree with TRBD2. The junction had 11 bases not matched to a gene; V was cut back by 6 bases and J by 2 bases. Germline CDR1 MDHEN, CDR2 SYDVKM. The CDR3 is 16 residues long. Here the CDR3 reads CASRAGTTKHTDTQYF. The CDR3, as DNA: TGTGCCAGCAGGGCCGGGACTACGAAACACACAGATACGCAGTATTTT.

V and J are TRBV28 and TRBJ2-7, with 9 bases lining up with TRBD1. The CDR3 loop spans 14 amino acids. Germline V gene lookup returns CDR1 MDHEN and CDR2 SYDVKM. V shed 7 bases, J shed 6 bases, and the junction held 10 bases outside the gene matches. CDR3 loop: CASILGTGIGEQYF. As DNA, the CDR3 is TGTGCCAGCATTCTTGGGACAGGGATAGGCGAGCAGTACTTC.

J is TRBJ2-2 and V is TRBV2; D may be TRBD2 (6 bases). V was pared by 5 bases and J by 5 bases, with 9 bases between. The CDR3 is 13 residues long. Germline lookup yields CDR1 SNHLY and CDR2 FYNNEI. In DNA form, the CDR3 reads TGTGCCAGCAGTCCGCTAGCGACCGGGGAGCTGTTTTTT. Its protein is CASSPLATGELFF.

The V call is TRBV27, the J call TRBJ2-7; D is tentatively TRBD1 or TRBD2 (6 bases each). Germline values: CDR1 MNHEY, CDR2 SMNVEV (reference sequence). This CDR3 has 23 residues. V was clipped by 4 bases and J by 4 bases, with 41 bases between them. For the CDR3, the DNA is TGTGCCAGCAGTTCAATGGTAAGGTCCCGCGTGGCGGGGACAAGGGAATTTTCGTACGAGCAGTACTTC. This encodes CASSSMVRSRVAGTREFSYEQYF.

In DNA, the CDR3 is TGTGCCATCAGCCAGGGAACTGATGGCTACACCTTC. It encodes CAISQGTDGYTF. This chain uses TRBV10-3 with TRBJ1-2, with D perhaps matching TRBD1 (5 bases). Germline CDR1 and CDR2: ENHRY and SYGVKD. V was shortened by 6 bases and J by 6 bases, with 11 bases between the two germline ends. This CDR3 spans 12 amino acids.

The rearrangement joins TRBV5-1 to TRBJ2-2; 11 positions match TRBD2. This CDR3 contains 17 residues. Trimming removed 5 bases from V and 3 bases from J; junction bases left unmatched: 9. Germline V gene data show CDR1 as SGHRS and CDR2 as YFSETQ. CDR3 protein: CASSTSGSLLDTGELFF. The CDR3 coding sequence is TGCGCCAGCAGTACTAGCGGGAGTCTCTTGGACACCGGGGAGCTGTTTTTT.

This clone occurred once. CDR3 DNA sequence: TGTGCCAGCAGCCAACTGACTAGCGGGGCCTACAATGAGCAGTTCTTC. It codes for CASSQLTSGAYNEQFF. This rearrangement joins TRBV14 to TRBJ2-1, with TRBD2 matching 11 bases. V shed 2 bases and J 2 bases; nucleotides not matched to a gene: 2. Germline loops: CDR1 SGHDN, CDR2 FVKESK. The length of the CDR3 is 16 residues.

The CDR3 nucleotides read TGCGCCAGCAACGACTGGCCTCGCTCGGGCGAGCAGTACTTC. Protein sequence: CASNDWPRSGEQYF. V and J are TRBV10-2 and TRBJ2-7; no firm D call. The CDR3 has 14 amino acids. From germline, CDR1 is WSHSY and CDR2 SAAADI. The V gene lost 7 bases and the J gene lost 6 bases, with 19 bases spanning the gap.

The chain employs TRBV30 and TRBJ1-6; D is possibly TRBD1 (6 bases). Trimming shortened V by 5 bases and J by 8 bases, and 25 bases separated the two germline ends. Germline values: CDR1 GTSNPN, CDR2 SVGIG (reference sequence). CDR3 length: 17 residues. CDR3 bases: TGTGCCTGGGGTGAACGCGGGACAACCAAGGACTATTCACCCCTCCACTTT. Amino acids: CAWGERGTTKDYSPLHF.

A single count supports this clone. The chain joins TRBV7-9 to TRBJ1-2, with a possible D match to TRBD1 (6 bases). The germline V gene has CDR1 SEHNR and CDR2 FQNEAQ (reference sequence). The CDR3 covers 15 residues. Deletions cut 5 bases from V and 3 bases from J, with 16 bases between. CDR3 sequence reads: CASSGKGGSYYGYTF. CDR3 coding DNA: TGTGCCAGCAGCGGGAAAGGGGGTTCGTACTATGGCTACACCTTC.